What follows describes a single T cell receptor (beta chain). The data were taken from a study of shared clonotypes between healthy human individuals. Only CD45RO-negative cells positively selected for CCR7 counted as naive CD8 cells, so terminally differentiated effector memory CD45RA+ cells were excluded. Replicate PCRs from sorted subsets contained around 190 ng DNA, which is approximately 30,000 T cell genomes. Some clones are missing from TCRdb's copy, which holds only in-frame ones; the method was immunoSEQ multiplex PCR. The sample consists of more than 2 million clones, roughly 93% of them appearing once. Material: naive CD8+ T cells from PBMCs. This receptor was identified in a man younger than 30 in good health. Some clones in this sample may be carry-over from other donors' samples.

The CDR3 sequence: CASSSSGGSSYNEQFF. DNA for the CDR3: TGTGCCAGCAGCTCTAGCGGGGGTAGCTCCTACAATGAGCAGTTCTTC. The chain has TRBV11-2 and TRBJ2-1; 10 nucleotides line up with TRBD2. The germline V gene has CDR1 SGHAT and CDR2 FQNNGV. There are 16 residues in the CDR3. J lost 0 bases, V lost 4 bases, and 3 bases had no gene match.